Each of the 13 T cell receptor beta chains below was sequenced from the same sample in a study of blood T cell repertoires in COVID-19. Profiling relied on immunoSEQ multiplex PCR, and the TCRdb table lists in-frame clones only, not all of them. The sample has around 20,000 clones; about 86% are singletons. Sequenced: peripheral blood. Every receptor here comes from a human donor in a cohort sampled during active COVID-19.

This sequence joins TRBV14 and TRBJ2-1; 8 bases line up with TRBD2. Germline CDR1 reads SGHDN; CDR2 reads FVKESK. Trimming at V came to 1 base and at J to 9 bases, leaving 11 bases not matched to a gene. The CDR3 is 16 residues long. The CDR3 sequence: CASSQGLGGRKGEQFF. CDR3 nucleotide sequence: TGTGCCAGCAGCCAAGGGTTGGGCGGGAGGAAGGGTGAGCAGTTCTTC.

CDR3 DNA: TGTGCCAGCAGCATCGGCAGGGGCCCTCTCGGGGCAGATACGCAGTATTTT. Amino acid sequence: CASSIGRGPLGADTQYF. V and J are TRBV9 and TRBJ2-3, with D possibly TRBD1 on 6 matching bases. Germline CDR1 reads SGDLS; CDR2 reads YYNGEE. Trimming shortened V by 4 bases and J by 4 bases, and 22 bases separated the two germline ends. This CDR3 has 17 residues.

The V gene is TRBV7-9, the J gene TRBJ2-3, with TRBD1 matching 9 bases. V lost 5 bases, J lost 2 bases, and 5 bases stayed unmatched. The V gene's germline CDR1 is SEHNR and CDR2 FQNEAQ (reference sequence). CDR3 length: 15 residues. The CDR3, as DNA: TGTGCCAGCAGCAACGGGGACAGGGACACAGATACGCAGTATTTT. It codes for CASSNGDRDTDTQYF.

The V call is TRBV6-8, the J call TRBJ2-7; D not resolved. This CDR3 has 11 amino acids. Germline V gene data show CDR1 as MNHGY and CDR2 as SAAAGT. V was cut by 8 bases and J by 3 bases, with 8 bases left in between. The CDR3 region is CASAAVYEQYF. Written as DNA, the CDR3 is TGTGCCAGCGCGGCTGTCTACGAGCAGTACTTC.

Here the CDR3 reads CATSRDPLSGNEQFF. CDR3 DNA: TGTGCCACCAGCAGAGATCCCCTTTCGGGGAATGAGCAGTTCTTC. The chain couples TRBV15 to TRBJ2-1, with a weak D call TRBD2 (5 bases). The germline gives CDR1 LNHNV, CDR2 YYDKDF (reference sequence). This CDR3 has 15 residues. V was cut by 0 bases and J by 7 bases, with 13 bases left in between.

The chain couples TRBV6-5 to TRBJ1-6; possibly TRBD1 for D (5 bases). V was cut by 4 bases and J by 5 bases, with 9 bases left in between. The CDR3 is made up of 14 amino acids. In germline, CDR1 is MNHEY, CDR2 SVGAGI. CDR3 coding DNA: TGTGCCAGCAGTTCCGGACAAAATAATTCACCCCTCCACTTT. As protein: CASSSGQNNSPLHF.

This chain links TRBV24-1 with TRBJ1-2, with D unclear. Germline values: CDR1 KGHDR, CDR2 SFDVKD. Deletions cut 4 bases from V and 4 bases from J, with 12 bases between. The CDR3 has 14 residues. CDR3 DNA: TGTGCCACCAGTGACCGAACCGGGAGCTATGGCTACACCTTC. Protein: CATSDRTGSYGYTF.

The chain recombines TRBV7-2 with TRBJ2-1; 8 nucleotides line up with TRBD2. Per germline, CDR1 SGHTA and CDR2 FQGNSA. After removal of 2 bases from V and 9 bases from J, the junction contained 9 bases not matched to a gene. The CDR3 is 15 amino acids. The CDR3 nucleotides are TGTGCCAGCAGCTTAAAAGGAGCGGGAGAAGGTGAGCAGTTCTTC. Translation gives CASSLKGAGEGEQFF.

The chain carries TRBV28 and TRBJ2-7, with 11 positions matching TRBD1. Looked up from germline, CDR1 is MDHEN and CDR2 is SYDVKM. This CDR3 has 14 residues. J lost 2 bases, V lost 6 bases, and 3 bases had no gene match. CDR3 coding DNA: TGTGCCAGCAGATCGGGACAGGGGGCCTACGAGCAGTACTTC. This translates into CASRSGQGAYEQYF.

This clone has only one observation. The V call is TRBV28, the J call TRBJ2-1, with TRBD1 as a possible D gene (6 bases). Germline CDR1 reads MDHEN; CDR2 reads SYDVKM. V was pared by 7 bases and J by 2 bases, with 15 bases between. This CDR3 is built from 15 residues. DNA of the CDR3: TGTGCCAGCAAATCGGGACAATTAACCTACAATGAGCAGTTCTTC. Its translation: CASKSGQLTYNEQFF.

This clone was recorded once. The genes are TRBV28 and TRBJ2-1, with TRBD2 matching 10 bases. J was trimmed by 4 bases and V by 4 bases; bases with no gene match: 7. There are 16 residues in the CDR3. Germline values: CDR1 MDHEN, CDR2 SYDVKM. The chain's CDR3 is CASSSPGTSAYNEQFF. CDR3 coding DNA: TGTGCCAGCAGTTCCCCAGGGACTAGCGCTTACAATGAGCAGTTCTTC.

The chain has TRBV11-2 and TRBJ1-2; 9 bases line up with TRBD1. Per germline, CDR1 SGHAT and CDR2 FQNNGV. V lost 5 bases, J lost 13 bases, and 14 bases stayed unmatched. The CDR3 has 14 amino acids. CDR3 coding DNA: TGTGCCAGCAGCCCAACCCGGGACAGGGCGGCTGGCACCTTC. This translates into CASSPTRDRAAGTF.

This clone occurred a few times. The chain links TRBV4-1 to TRBJ2-7; D gene unclear. Germline CDR1 and CDR2: MGHRA and YSYEKL. V was cut by 1 base and J by 5 bases, with 9 bases left in between. CDR3 length equals 13 residues. CDR3 sequence reads: CASSQGPEDEQYF. The CDR3, as DNA: TGCGCCAGCAGCCAAGGCCCTGAGGACGAGCAGTACTTC.